These T cell receptor beta chains were read from a single sample in a study of CXCR3-negative and CXCR3-positive naive CD8 T cells. Using the 5' RACE reads, TCRdb records one entry per CDR3 protein without DNA. The sample's table shows some 130,000 distinct CDR3 sequences. The sample taken for sequencing was naive CXCR3- CD8+ T cells from blood. The receptor source for this set is a human donor in good health. Some clones in this sample may be carry-over from other donors' samples. Both conserved end residues are part of each CDR3.

>TRBJ2-2|TRBV7-9|18
CASSLGTGIPGRTGELFF
>TRBJ2-5|TRBV12-3/TRBV12-4|14
CASSFGDTGETQYF
>TRBJ1-1|TRBV6-2/TRBV6-3|18
CASSYPSPGQGWDTKAFF
>TRBJ2-7|TRBV20-1|13
CSATGTSSYEQYF
>TRBJ2-2|TRBV28|15
CASSLRGLNTGELFF
>TRBJ2-7|TRBV29-1|15
CSATLLEDRSYEQYF
>TRBJ2-3|TRBV6-5|16
CASSYASGGDTDTQYF
>TRBJ2-5|TRBV7-9|14
CASSASRGQETQYF
>TRBJ2-5|TRBV5-1|13
CASSLVFQETQYF
>TRBJ2-7|TRBV7-2|13
CASSLVSNGEQYF
>TRBJ2-1|TRBV29-1|13
CSVAQGYYNEQFF
>TRBJ2-7|TRBV21-1|18
CASSKRGLGDREDYEQYF
>TRBJ2-7|TRBV20-1|15
CSARDLARVSYEQYF
>TRBJ2-7|TRBV7-2|12
CASSLGFPEQYF
>TRBJ2-7|TRBV28|14
CASKVGGIAYEQYF
>TRBJ2-1|TRBV4-1|15
CASSQDGRAVDEQFF
>TRBJ1-5|TRBV12-3/TRBV12-4|11
CASGNILAQHF
>TRBJ1-1|TRBV27|14
CASSPGQGASEAFF
>TRBJ2-1|TRBV20-1|16
CSASFPGPQTYNEQFF
>TRBJ2-1|TRBV27|14
CASSRRPPHNEQFF
>TRBJ2-1|TRBV12-3/TRBV12-4|12
CASGSRVNEQFF
>TRBJ2-1|TRBV29-1|11
CSVEADREQFF
>TRBJ1-2|TRBV30|14
CAWSPGQGDYGYTF
>TRBJ2-2|TRBV6-4|15
CASSEAGAYTGELFF
>TRBJ2-7|TRBV12-3/TRBV12-4|14
CASLKNTLSYEQYF
>TRBJ1-1|TRBV12-3/TRBV12-4|14
CASSTDTGVTEAFF
>TRBJ2-7|TRBV5-1|17
CASSLAGTVSGVAEQYF
>TRBJ2-1|TRBV4-2|15
CASSQDREAYNEQFF
>TRBJ2-1|TRBV28|18
CASSAGTSVLDYYNEQFF
>TRBJ1-5|TRBV19|15
CASSMTGYSNQPQHF
>TRBJ2-1|TRBV6-2/TRBV6-3|12
CASSYVINEQFF
>TRBJ1-1|TRBV29-1|13
CSVLAGPNTEAFF
>TRBJ1-1|TRBV7-2|13
CASSLGGAGEAFF
>TRBJ2-3|TRBV4-1|17
CASSQVLYPSGTDTQYF
>TRBJ2-4|TRBV28|12
CASSSDKNIQYF
>TRBJ2-7|TRBV7-2|14
CASSLDVGTYEQYF
>TRBJ2-7|TRBV7-3|19
CATQSSGRQDRGQGNEQYF
>TRBJ2-7|TRBV20-1|15
CSARDRAGKGYEQYF
>TRBJ2-1|TRBV13|15
CASGEVGSSYNEQFF
>TRBJ1-1|TRBV28|13
CASSSSLNTEAFF
>TRBJ2-3|TRBV27|15
CASSPTVEDTDTQYF
>TRBJ2-1|TRBV7-8|13
CASSTGTDNEQFF
>TRBJ2-1|TRBV29-1|15
CSVEKHLNSYNEQFF
>TRBJ2-1|TRBV5-1|18
CASSISYPRDTLYNEQFF
>TRBJ2-6|TRBV4-2|17
CASSPGTVSSGANVLTF
>TRBJ1-1|TRBV14|14
CASSPGPRNTEAFF